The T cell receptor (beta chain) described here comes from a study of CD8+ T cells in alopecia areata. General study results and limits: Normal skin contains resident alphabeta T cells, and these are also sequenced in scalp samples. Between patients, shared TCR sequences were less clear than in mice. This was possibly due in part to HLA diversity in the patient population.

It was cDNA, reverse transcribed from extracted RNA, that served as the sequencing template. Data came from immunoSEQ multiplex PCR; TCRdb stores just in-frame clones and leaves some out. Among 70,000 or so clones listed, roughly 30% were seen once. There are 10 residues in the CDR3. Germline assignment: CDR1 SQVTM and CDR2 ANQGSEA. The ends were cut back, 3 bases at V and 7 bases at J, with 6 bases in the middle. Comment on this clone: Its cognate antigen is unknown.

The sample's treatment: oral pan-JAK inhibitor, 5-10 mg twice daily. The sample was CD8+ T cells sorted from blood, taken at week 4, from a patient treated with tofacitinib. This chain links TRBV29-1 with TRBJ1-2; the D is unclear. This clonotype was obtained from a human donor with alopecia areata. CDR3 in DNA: TGCAGCGTTGACCGACTTGGCTACACCTTC. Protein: CSVDRLGYTF.